Described below is a single TCR beta chain sequence and its context. The target antigen is unknown. The data belong to a study of T cells in localized non-small cell lung cancer. Findings and limits, study-wide: Because researchers sequenced only one region of the tumor, heterogeneity is still possible.

This CDR3 is 14 amino acids long. CDR1 is KGHSH and CDR2 is LQKENI in the germline V gene. Deletions cut 2 bases from V and 4 bases from J, with 9 bases between. Data came from immunoSEQ multiplex PCR; TCRdb stores just in-frame clones and leaves some out. The repertoire includes about 91,000 clones, approximately 90% of them detected once, and roughly 15% sits in the top ten. The starting material was peripheral blood, obtained before any cancer treatment. The chain joins TRBV18 to TRBJ1-3, with no clear D. This receptor was obtained from a man between 40 and 70 years old with stage I squamous cell lung carcinoma. As DNA, the CDR3 is TGTGCCAGCTCACCATCGGCGGCAGGAAACACCATATATTTT. Its protein product is CASSPSAAGNTIYF. Full variable domain (remainder filled in from reference TRBV18 and TRBJ1-3): NAGVMQNPRHLVRRRGQEARLRCSPMKGHSHVYWYRQLPEEGLKFMVYLQKENIIDESGMPKERFSAEFPKEGPSILRIQQVVRGDSAAYFCASSPSAAGNTIYFGEGSWLTVV.